This passage covers 19 T cell receptor beta chains from one sample sequenced in a study of OX40 agonist ivuxolimab in advanced cancers. Clones were sequenced by immunoSEQ multiplex PCR, and TCRdb holds only the in-frame ones, with some missing. The sample has roughly 100,000 clones; less than 85% are singletons. Sample: CD4+ or CD8+ T cells sorted from blood, taken in a trial of the OX40 agonist ivuxolimab. These receptors came from an adult with an advanced solid tumor such as melanoma, head and neck, liver or kidney cancer.

The rearrangement links TRBV15 to TRBJ1-6; weak D call: TRBD1 (6 bases). The CDR3 spans 15 residues. CDR1 LNHNV and CDR2 YYDKDF come from the germline V gene (reference sequence). V was cut by 0 bases and J by 9 bases, with 12 bases left in between. As DNA, the CDR3 is TGTGCCACCAGCAGAGATCAGCAGGGGATTTCACCCCTCCACTTT. It encodes CATSRDQQGISPLHF.

The J gene is TRBJ1-1, the V gene TRBV18; no clear D. Germline lookup yields CDR1 KGHSH and CDR2 LQKENI. The CDR3 sequence is 15 residues long. The V end was cut by 0 bases, the J end by 1 base, with 9 bases between. The CDR3 sequence: CASSPPRGPNTEAFF. The CDR3 nucleotides are TGTGCCAGCTCACCACCCCGCGGCCCGAACACTGAAGCTTTCTTT.

The chain links TRBV6-5 to TRBJ1-5; no firm D call. Per the germline V gene, CDR1 is MNHEY and CDR2 is SVGAGI. V was shortened by 8 bases and J by 5 bases, with 7 bases between the two germline ends. This CDR3 contains 11 residues. The CDR3 bases are TGTGCCAGCGGGAACGATCAGCCCCAGCATTTT. It yields the protein CASGNDQPQHF.

This sequence joins TRBV28 and TRBJ2-4; unclear D gene. The CDR3 covers 15 residues. Germline V gene data show CDR1 as MDHEN and CDR2 as SYDVKM. The germline V and J ends were trimmed by 3 bases and 9 bases, with 18 bases remaining between them. Here the CDR3 DNA reads TGTGCCAGCAGTTTGGAAGTTACAGTCAAATCCATTCAGTACTTC. The encoded protein is CASSLEVTVKSIQYF.

This chain uses TRBV15 with TRBJ1-1; tentatively, D is TRBD1 (5 bases). The CDR3 has 16 residues. CDR1 is LNHNV and CDR2 is YYDKDF in the germline V gene (reference sequence). V was clipped by 4 bases and J by 0 bases, with 15 bases between them. The CDR3 region has the DNA TGTGCCACCAGCACCAGCCCGGGGCTTTTGAACACTGAAGCTTTCTTT. This sequence encodes CATSTSPGLLNTEAFF.

This clone showed up just once. V gene TRBV11-1 combines with J gene TRBJ2-1; 7 bases map to TRBD1. V lost 5 bases and J lost 3; bases outside the gene matches: 7. The CDR3 sequence is 15 residues long. The V gene's germline CDR1 is SGHAT and CDR2 FQDESV (reference sequence). CDR3 protein: CASSPRDSSYNEQFF. The CDR3 coding sequence is TGTGCCAGCAGCCCAAGGGACAGCAGCTACAATGAGCAGTTCTTC.

Only one count was recorded for this clone. This chain links TRBV25-1 with TRBJ1-4, with a possible D match to TRBD1 (6 bases). Germline assignment: CDR1 MGHDK and CDR2 SYGVNS. The CDR3 is made up of 16 amino acids. Trimming removed 3 bases from V and 6 bases from J, with 17 bases in between. The CDR3 sequence is CASSDAKAGADEKLFF. CDR3 sequence (DNA): TGTGCCAGCAGTGATGCTAAGGCAGGGGCAGATGAAAAACTGTTTTTT.

The chain has TRBV4-2 and TRBJ1-2; unclear D gene. Germline CDR1 reads LGHNA; CDR2 reads YNFKEQ. The CDR3 loop spans 14 amino acids. V dropped 1 base and J dropped 6 bases, with 12 bases sitting between them. CDR3 nucleotides: TGTGCCAGCAGCCAAGTGAAGGACTTAGATGGCTACACCTTC. Translated, it gives CASSQVKDLDGYTF.

The V and J genes are TRBV7-9 and TRBJ1-1; D ambiguous. CDR1 is SEHNR, CDR2 FQNEAQ, per germline (reference sequence). Trimming took 4 bases from V and 3 from J, leaving 12 bases between them. The CDR3 sequence is 14 residues long. In nucleotides, the CDR3 is TGTGCCAGCAGCTCCGGACGGAGGCACACTGAAGCTTTCTTT. It specifies CASSSGRRHTEAFF.

This chain uses TRBV19 with TRBJ2-1; 7 bases are a match to TRBD1. V shed 5 bases, J shed 3 bases, and the junction held 7 bases outside the gene matches. Germline lookup yields CDR1 LNHDA and CDR2 SQIVND (reference sequence). The length of the CDR3 is 15 residues. CDR3 nucleotide sequence: TGTGCCAGTAGTCGGCCGAGACAGGGCTACAATGAGCAGTTCTTC. Translated: CASSRPRQGYNEQFF.

The V gene is TRBV6-1, the J gene TRBJ1-2; a weak D match, TRBD1 (5 bases). Per germline, CDR1 MNHNS and CDR2 SASEGT. This CDR3 is built from 14 residues. V lost 5 bases to trimming and J lost 8 bases, with 18 bases between them. The chain's CDR3 is CASSPSSGAGGYTF. For the CDR3, the DNA is TGTGCCAGCAGTCCGAGTTCCGGGGCGGGAGGCTACACCTTC.

The V and J genes are TRBV29-1 and TRBJ1-4; maybe TRBD1 (6 bases). The CDR3 loop spans 13 amino acids. The ends were cut back, 4 bases at V and 7 bases at J, with 13 bases in the middle. The germline gives CDR1 SQVTM, CDR2 ANQGSEA. The CDR3 DNA reads as TGCAGCGTTGGTCGGGGGGCCGGTGAAAAACTGTTTTTT. Amino acids: CSVGRGAGEKLFF.

The chain carries TRBV18 and TRBJ1-1, with D hard to call. This CDR3 is built from 14 residues. V shed 2 bases and J shed 0 bases, with 7 bases lying between them. Germline CDR1 and CDR2: KGHSH and LQKENI. The CDR3 DNA reads TGTGCCAGCTCACCAGGGCAGTTGAACACTGAAGCTTTCTTT. It encodes CASSPGQLNTEAFF.

The rearrangement uses TRBV12-5 and TRBJ2-4; no clear D. Germline V gives CDR1 LGHNT, CDR2 FRNRAP. The CDR3 is 12 amino acids. Trimming removed 1 base at V and 5 bases at J, with 3 bases between. The CDR3 DNA reads as TGTGCTAGTGGTTTGGGGGAAAACATTCAGTACTTC. It codes for CASGLGENIQYF.

This rearrangement joins TRBV19 to TRBJ1-5, with TRBD1 as a possible D gene (5 bases). The V and J ends lost 3 bases and 2 bases respectively, with 11 bases between them. CDR1 and CDR2 (germline): LNHDA, SQIVND (reference sequence). The CDR3 contains 15 residues. The CDR3 DNA follows: TGTGCCAGTAGTATGACAGTGGGCCGCAATCAGCCCCAGCATTTT. This gives the protein CASSMTVGRNQPQHF.

This chain uses TRBV21-1 with TRBJ2-4; the table's D call TRBD1 went unverified against the DNA. TRBV21-1 is assigned pseudogene status. The CDR3 has 19 amino acids. The DNA of the CDR3 is TGTGCCAGCAGCGCCGTCCCGGGACAGGGGCCGGGGGGCAAAAACATTCAGTACTTC. This sequence encodes CASSAVPGQGPGGKNIQYF.

The rearrangement links TRBV10-3 to TRBJ2-7; TRBD1 aligns across 7 bases. Looked up from germline, CDR1 is ENHRY and CDR2 is SYGVKD. This CDR3 contains 15 residues. V was pared by 4 bases and J by 5 bases, with 11 bases of the junction left unmatched. The CDR3 nucleotides are TGTGCCATCAGTGGATTTGGGACAGCTGAAAACGAGCAGTACTTC. This codes for CAISGFGTAENEQYF.

This clone was seen a handful of times. The chain couples TRBV6-6 to TRBJ2-7; 7 nucleotides agree with TRBD2. The V and J ends lost 4 bases and 3 bases, in that order; junction bases with no gene match: 3. The CDR3 spans 13 residues. Germline V lookup: CDR1 MNHNY, CDR2 SVGAGI (reference sequence). This chain's CDR3 is CASSSSGVYEQYF. CDR3 nucleotide sequence: TGTGCCAGCAGTTCTAGCGGAGTCTACGAGCAGTACTTC.

V usage is TRBV7-2 and J usage is TRBJ1-6, with 8 bases aligning to TRBD1. This CDR3 contains 16 residues. Germline CDR1 and CDR2: SGHTA and FQGNSA. Germline trimming cut 5 bases from V and 9 bases from J; bases unmatched to any gene: 12. CDR3 DNA: TGTGCCAGCAGCACTGAAACAGGGGGAGGTAGTTCACCCCTCCACTTT. Protein: CASSTETGGGSSPLHF.